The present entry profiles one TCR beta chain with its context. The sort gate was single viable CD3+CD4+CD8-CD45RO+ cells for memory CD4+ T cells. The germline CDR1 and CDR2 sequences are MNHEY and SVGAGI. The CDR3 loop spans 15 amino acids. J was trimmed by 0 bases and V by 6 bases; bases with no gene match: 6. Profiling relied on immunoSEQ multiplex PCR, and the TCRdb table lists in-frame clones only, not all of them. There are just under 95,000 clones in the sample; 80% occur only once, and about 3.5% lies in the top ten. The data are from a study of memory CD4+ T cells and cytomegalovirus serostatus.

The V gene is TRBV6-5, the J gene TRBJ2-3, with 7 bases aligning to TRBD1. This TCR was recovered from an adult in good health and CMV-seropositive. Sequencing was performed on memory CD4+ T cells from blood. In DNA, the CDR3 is TGTGCCAGCAGACGGGGACAGTCTAGCACAGATACGCAGTATTTT. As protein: CASRRGQSSTDTQYF.